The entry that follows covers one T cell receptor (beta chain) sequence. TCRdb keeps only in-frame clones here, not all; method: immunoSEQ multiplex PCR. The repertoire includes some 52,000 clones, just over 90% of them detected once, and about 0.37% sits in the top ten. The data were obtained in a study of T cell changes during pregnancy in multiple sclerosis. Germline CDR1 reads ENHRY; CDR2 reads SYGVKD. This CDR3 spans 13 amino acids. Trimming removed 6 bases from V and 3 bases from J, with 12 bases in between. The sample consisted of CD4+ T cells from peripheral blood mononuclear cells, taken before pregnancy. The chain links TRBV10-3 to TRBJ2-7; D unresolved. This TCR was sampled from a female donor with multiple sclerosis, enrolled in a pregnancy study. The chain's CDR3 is CAISSVPLYEQYF. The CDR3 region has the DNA TGTGCCATCAGCAGCGTTCCGCTCTACGAGCAGTACTTC.